This T cell receptor beta chain was recorded in a study of human T cells and chemical hapten exposure. Study details: Patients, mostly women, had alopecia areata, alopecia totalis or alopecia universalis.

Individual cDNA molecules had unique molecular identifiers attached to them by the library. MiXCR was run by TCRdb on the RACE reads, yielding one entry per CDR3 protein. Of 150,000 to 200,000 distinct CDR3 sequences in the sample, under 35% were seen once. Study-wide results and limits: The study found expanded TCRs formed significantly more large CDR3 similarity clusters than controls.

As regards this clonotype: Its antigen remains unidentified.

This CDR3 has 12 residues. Germline lookup yields CDR1 SGHTA and CDR2 FQGTGA. Trimming pared 5 bases from V and 6 bases from J, leaving 8 bases between. The time point: pre-sensitization, week 0. The treatment denotes: therapeutic diphenylcyclopropenone sensitization with weekly scalp DPC. Samples of blood were obtained prior to the application of each patch test. The chain links TRBV7-3 to TRBJ2-1, with D uncertain. The source of this sequence is a woman aged 25 to 39 with alopecia areata. Some clones in this sample may be carry-over from other donors' samples. This specimen was whole blood, taken in connection with sensitization to the hapten diphenylcyclopropenone (DPC). CDR3 loop: CASSPHSNEQFF. The CDR3 DNA reads as TGTGCCAGCAGCCCCCACAGCAATGAGCAGTTCTTC.